The TCR beta chain under discussion was sequenced for a study of control samples from healthy donors and cancer patients. V was shortened by 4 bases and J by 1 base, with 12 bases between the two germline ends. Looked up from germline, CDR1 is SGHAT and CDR2 is FQDESV (reference sequence). The CDR3 runs to 15 residues. Measured with immunoSEQ multiplex PCR; TCRdb has only the in-frame clones, and not every one. The sample carries some 160,000 clones, roughly 90% recorded once. Material for sequencing was blood. This TCR was recovered from a woman in her twenties or thirties in good health. V gene TRBV11-1 combines with J gene TRBJ2-3; tentatively, D is TRBD2 (6 bases). The CDR3 sequence: CASSSKPSGTDTQYF. In DNA form, the CDR3 reads TGTGCCAGCAGCTCGAAGCCTAGCGGCACAGATACGCAGTATTTT.